The T cell receptor (beta chain) under discussion was sequenced for a study of shared clonotypes between healthy human individuals. Study-level information: The cohort had two women and a few men, ages 18 to 49.

The sorted-subset replicate PCRs were given around 200 ng DNA, which is around 29,000 T cell genomes. Source study methods: Quality scores were absent from the junction-only immunoSEQ sequences, so filtering differed. Profiling relied on immunoSEQ multiplex PCR, and the TCRdb table lists in-frame clones only, not all of them. Clone size and V and J calls were adopted from that table, with D and trimming inferred from the DNA. The data show approximately 1.5 million clones, about 98.5% seen once. Naive CD45RA+ and memory CD45RA-negative subsets were split from CD4+ cells. Germline lookup yields CDR1 KGHSH and CDR2 LQKENI. Unmatched junction bases numbered 11, after V lost 5 bases and J lost 2 bases. The CDR3 runs 17 residues.

This clonotype originated in a man aged 25-40 years in good health. The specimen was naive CD4+ T cells sorted from blood. The subset: CD45RA+ positively selected. The V gene is TRBV18, the J gene TRBJ1-5, with 8 positions matching TRBD1. The CDR3 loop is CASSSTGQGAGNQPQHF. DNA for the CDR3: TGTGCCAGCTCATCAACCGGACAGGGCGCAGGCAATCAGCCCCAGCATTTT.